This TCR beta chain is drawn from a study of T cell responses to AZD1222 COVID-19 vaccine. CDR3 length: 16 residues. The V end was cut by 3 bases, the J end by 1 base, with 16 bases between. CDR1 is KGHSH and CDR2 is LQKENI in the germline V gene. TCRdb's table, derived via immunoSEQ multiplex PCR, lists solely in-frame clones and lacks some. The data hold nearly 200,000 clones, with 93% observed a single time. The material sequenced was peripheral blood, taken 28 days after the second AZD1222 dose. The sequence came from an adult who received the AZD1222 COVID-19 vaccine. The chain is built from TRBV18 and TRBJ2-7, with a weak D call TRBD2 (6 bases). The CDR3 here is CASSPQRRGPSYEQYF. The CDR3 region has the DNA TGTGCCAGCTCACCCCAGAGGAGGGGCCCTTCCTACGAGCAGTACTTC.